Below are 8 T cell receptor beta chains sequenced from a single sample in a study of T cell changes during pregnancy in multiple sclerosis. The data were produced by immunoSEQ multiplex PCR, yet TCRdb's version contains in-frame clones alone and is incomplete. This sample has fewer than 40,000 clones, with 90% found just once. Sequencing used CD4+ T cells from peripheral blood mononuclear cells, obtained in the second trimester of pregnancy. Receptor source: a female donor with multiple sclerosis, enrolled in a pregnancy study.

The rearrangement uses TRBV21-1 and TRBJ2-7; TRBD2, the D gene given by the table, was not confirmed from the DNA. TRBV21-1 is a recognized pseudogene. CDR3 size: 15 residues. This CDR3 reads CASSDKGGVYYEQYF. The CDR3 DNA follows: TGTGCCAGCAGCGATAAGGGAGGCGTTTACTACGAGCAGTACTTC.

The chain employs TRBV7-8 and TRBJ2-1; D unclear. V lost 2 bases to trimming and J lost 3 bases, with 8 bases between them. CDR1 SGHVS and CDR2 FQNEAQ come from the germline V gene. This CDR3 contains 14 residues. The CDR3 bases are TGTGCCAGCAGCTTAAGTGCAGTCTACAATGAGCAGTTCTTC. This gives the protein CASSLSAVYNEQFF.

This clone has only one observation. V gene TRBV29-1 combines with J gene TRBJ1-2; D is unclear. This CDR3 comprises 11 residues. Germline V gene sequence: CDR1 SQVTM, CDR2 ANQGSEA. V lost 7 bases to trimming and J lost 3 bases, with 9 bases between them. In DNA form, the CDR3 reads TGCAGCGCCCAGATCGACTATGGCTACACCTTC. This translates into CSAQIDYGYTF.

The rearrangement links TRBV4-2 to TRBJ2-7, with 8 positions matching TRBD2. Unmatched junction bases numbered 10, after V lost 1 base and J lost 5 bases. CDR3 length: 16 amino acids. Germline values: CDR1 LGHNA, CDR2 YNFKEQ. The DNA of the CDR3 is TGTGCCAGCAGCCAAGCGAGCGGGAGTGCTCAGGACGAGCAGTACTTC. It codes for CASSQASGSAQDEQYF.

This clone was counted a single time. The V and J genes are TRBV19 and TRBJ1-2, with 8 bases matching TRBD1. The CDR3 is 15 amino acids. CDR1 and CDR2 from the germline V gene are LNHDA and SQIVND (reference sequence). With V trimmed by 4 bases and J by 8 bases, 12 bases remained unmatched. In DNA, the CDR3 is TGTGCCAGTAGTACCCTAACAGGGGGACTGGGAGGCTACACCTTC. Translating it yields CASSTLTGGLGGYTF.

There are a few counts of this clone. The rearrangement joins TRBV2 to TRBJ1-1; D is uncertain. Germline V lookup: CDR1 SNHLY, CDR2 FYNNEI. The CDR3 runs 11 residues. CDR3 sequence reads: CAGREDTEAFF. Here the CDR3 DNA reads TGTGCAGGGAGGGAAGACACTGAAGCTTTCTTT.

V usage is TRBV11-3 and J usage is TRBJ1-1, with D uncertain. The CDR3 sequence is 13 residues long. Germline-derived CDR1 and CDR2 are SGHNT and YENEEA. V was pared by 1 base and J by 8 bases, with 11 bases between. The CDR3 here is CASSLASSSEAFF. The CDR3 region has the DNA TGTGCCAGCAGCTTAGCCTCTAGCTCAGAAGCTTTCTTT.

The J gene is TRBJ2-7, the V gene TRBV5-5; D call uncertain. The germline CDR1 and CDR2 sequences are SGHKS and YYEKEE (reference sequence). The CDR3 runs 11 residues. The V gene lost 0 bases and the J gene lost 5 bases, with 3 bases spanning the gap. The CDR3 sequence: CASSLADEQYF. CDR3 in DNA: TGTGCCAGCAGCTTGGCTGACGAGCAGTACTTC.